Many counts were recorded for the clone carrying this TCR beta chain. Its specificity is unknown. The data were obtained in a study of T cells in Graves' hyperthyroidism and ophthalmopathy. Broader study findings: Most clonotypes expanded in the thyroid (above 0.001) were also present in blood.

Germline CDR1 MNHEY, CDR2 SMNVEV (reference sequence). The CDR3 runs to 14 residues. The V segment lost 4 bases and the J segment 5 bases; nucleotides outside the gene matches: 6. TCR beta CDR3 sequences were amplified from RNA transcripts. Using the HTBI primer set, a first-round RT-PCR was run on the TCR CDR3. MiXCR was run by TCRdb on the multiplex PCR reads, yielding one entry per CDR3 protein. The sample consists of approximately 98,000 distinct CDR3 sequences, 35% to 45% of them appearing once. The sequencing input was peripheral blood or thyroid tissue (not recorded which). The clonotype was recovered from a woman in her twenties or thirties with Graves' hyperthyroidism. J is TRBJ1-2 and V is TRBV27; 8 positions match TRBD1. The CDR3 sequence is CASSSVDRGYGYTF. CDR3 nucleotide sequence: TGTGCCAGCAGTTCCGTAGACAGGGGTTATGGCTACACCTTC.